The clone carrying this T cell receptor (beta chain) was picked up one time. Germline V lookup: CDR1 SGHTA, CDR2 FQGNSA. J was trimmed by 4 bases and V by 1 base; bases with no gene match: 4. This CDR3 is built from 16 residues. This record belongs to a study of blood T cell repertoires in COVID-19. The overall study: Both acute and convalescent COVID-19 samples were obtained from the United States, Italy and Spain. In each case, the material was cDNA or gDNA derived from T cells, B-cell-depleted T cells, or PBMCs.

Authors' processing steps: Amplification with reference gene primers provided the estimates of nucleated cell counts. This table comes from immunoSEQ multiplex PCR, and its TCRdb copy is limited to in-frame clones, with some not included. V and J calls and clone size follow that table, whereas D and trimming were derived from the DNA. The sample shows 90,000 to 110,000 clones, over 60% of them seen only once. The sequence was collected from a human donor in a cohort sampled during active or convalescent COVID-19. The specimen was peripheral blood. V is TRBV7-2 and J is TRBJ2-5, with 12 bases matching TRBD2. CDR3: CASSLGLAGVRETQYF. CDR3 bases: TGTGCCAGCAGCTTAGGACTAGCGGGGGTAAGAGAGACCCAGTACTTC.